These T cell receptor beta chains were read from a single sample in a study of OX40 agonist ivuxolimab in advanced cancers. The protocol was immunoSEQ multiplex PCR, while the TCRdb copy is restricted to in-frame clones and leaves out a portion. The sample lists 61,000 or so clones, over 80% seen once, with 3% to 4% in the top ten. The sample here was CD4+ or CD8+ T cells sorted from blood, taken in a trial of the OX40 agonist ivuxolimab. The receptor set was obtained from an adult with an advanced solid tumor such as melanoma, head and neck, liver or kidney cancer. The CDR3 runs from the conserved cysteine through the conserved F or W. The D gene is left open where the match is weak. A clone size is listed for some rows: how often the clone was seen (once, few, many), or a class if it is expanded.

DNA,CDR3,J,length,D,size,V
TGTGCCAGTACCCTTAGCGGGGGAAACACCGGGGAGCTGTTTTTT,CASTLSGGNTGELFF,TRBJ2-2,15,TRBD2,NA,TRBV19
TGTGCCAGCAGCTTAAGGGACCCTAGTTGGGACACTGAAGCTTTCTTT,CASSLRDPSWDTEAFF,TRBJ1-1,16,NA,once,TRBV11-2
TGTGCCAGCAGCCAAGCTGAGCGGGGGGGCGGGAATGAGCAGTTCTTC,CASSQAERGGGNEQFF,TRBJ2-1,16,TRBD2,NA,TRBV4-2
TGTGCCAGCAGTCCCACAGACATCCTGGAGACCCAGTACTTC,CASSPTDILETQYF,TRBJ2-5,14,NA,NA,TRBV2
TGCGCCAGCAGCTTGGGACTAGCGGGGGTGGCAGATACGCAGTATTTT,CASSLGLAGVADTQYF,TRBJ2-3,16,TRBD2,NA,TRBV5-1
TGTGCCAGCAGCCTAGGTGGGAATCAAGAGACCCAGTACTTC,CASSLGGNQETQYF,TRBJ2-5,14,NA,NA,TRBV4-2
TGTGCCAGCAGGCGGCTAGCGGGGTACAATGAGCAGTTCTTC,CASRRLAGYNEQFF,TRBJ2-1,14,TRBD2,NA,TRBV6-1
TGTGCCAGCAGCGTCAGCGGGGAAGAGACCCAGTACTTC,CASSVSGEETQYF,TRBJ2-5,13,TRBD2,NA,TRBV9
TGCAGCGTTGAAGGGACTCATTCCTACGAGCAGTACTTC,CSVEGTHSYEQYF,TRBJ2-7,13,NA,NA,TRBV29-1
TGTGCCAGCATTCTGGGGACGACCCAGTACTTC,CASILGTTQYF,TRBJ2-5,11,NA,once,TRBV6-5
TGTGCCAGTAGTATAGTTGGCAGCCAAGAGACCCAGTACTTC,CASSIVGSQETQYF,TRBJ2-5,14,NA,NA,TRBV19
TGCGCCAGCAGCTTCGCGACAGGGAACACCGGGGAGCTGTTTTTT,CASSFATGNTGELFF,TRBJ2-2,15,NA,NA,TRBV5-1
TGTGCCAGCAGCTCCCAGGAGACCCAGTACTTC,CASSSQETQYF,TRBJ2-5,11,NA,NA,TRBV7-2
TGTGCCAGCAGCTTAGTAGCGAGGGGAAGAGAGACCCAGTACTTC,CASSLVARGRETQYF,TRBJ2-5,15,NA,few,TRBV7-8
TGTGCCTGGAGTGTGGCAGTGAATTCACCCCTCCACTTT,CAWSVAVNSPLHF,TRBJ1-6,13,NA,few,TRBV30
TGTGCCAGCAGTCTTCTTAGCGGGGGGACCTACGAGCAGTACTTC,CASSLLSGGTYEQYF,TRBJ2-7,15,TRBD2,NA,TRBV6-5
TGTGCCAGCAGTCACCTGACTAGCAATGAGCAGTTCTTC,CASSHLTSNEQFF,TRBJ2-1,13,NA,NA,TRBV6-6
TGCGCCAGCAGCGCCCGGGGGGAGCCTAATGAAAAACTGTTTTTT,CASSARGEPNEKLFF,TRBJ1-4,15,NA,NA,TRBV5-1
TGTGCTAGCAGCTTACTGACTAGCGGGCAAGAGACCCAGTACTTC,CASSLLTSGQETQYF,TRBJ2-5,15,TRBD2,NA,TRBV7-7
TGTGCCAGCTCACCAGGGGGCACGCCAGCTTTCTTT,CASSPGGTPAFF,TRBJ1-1,12,NA,NA,TRBV18
TGTGCCAGTAGTATACGTCGGACATTTTATGGCTACACCTTC,CASSIRRTFYGYTF,TRBJ1-2,14,NA,NA,TRBV19
TGTGCCAGCAGCTTAGATGGCAGGGAGGGAAACAATGAGCAGTTCTTC,CASSLDGREGNNEQFF,TRBJ2-1,16,TRBD2,few,TRBV11-3
TGTGCCGTTGGGACTAGCGGGGGTTCTAGCACAGATACGCAGTATTTT,CAVGTSGGSSTDTQYF,TRBJ2-3,16,TRBD2,NA,TRBV27
TGTGCCAGCAGTCCACAGGGCGACCAGTCCCAAGAGACCCAGTACTTC,CASSPQGDQSQETQYF,TRBJ2-5,16,NA,NA,TRBV11-3
TGTGCCAGCAGCTTAGCGGGACTAACGAACACCGGGGAGCTGTTTTTT,CASSLAGLTNTGELFF,TRBJ2-2,16,TRBD2,NA,TRBV7-2
TGCACCAGCAGCCTAATGGACCAGAAGACAGGGTGCTATGGCTACACCTTC,CTSSLMDQKTGCYGYTF,TRBJ1-2,17,NA,NA,TRBV1
TGTGCCAGCAGTCCCCTAGGGAGGGGTACTGAAGCTTTCTTT,CASSPLGRGTEAFF,TRBJ1-1,14,NA,NA,TRBV2
TGTGCCAGCAGCCTAACTAGCGGAAGCACAGATACGCAGTATTTT,CASSLTSGSTDTQYF,TRBJ2-3,15,TRBD2,once,TRBV7-8
TGTGCCAGCAGCTTAGTTTCGGCACAAGAGACCCAGTACTTC,CASSLVSAQETQYF,TRBJ2-5,14,NA,NA,TRBV11-3
TGTGCCAGCAGTTCATGGACTAGCGGAGAGACCCAGTACTTC,CASSSWTSGETQYF,TRBJ2-5,14,TRBD2,NA,TRBV27
TGCGCCAGCAGCTTGGCCCTTGGACAGGGGAACAATGAGCAGTTCTTC,CASSLALGQGNNEQFF,TRBJ2-1,16,TRBD1,once,TRBV5-1
TGTGCCAGTAGTATAAACGACAGGGCGAAGCAGTTCTTC,CASSINDRAKQFF,TRBJ2-1,13,TRBD1,NA,TRBV19
TGTGCCAGCATGGGACTAGCGGGGGCCCCCTACAATGAGCAGTTCTTC,CASMGLAGAPYNEQFF,TRBJ2-1,16,TRBD2,once,TRBV2
TGTGCCAGCAGCTTAGCGTCGGTGGAGGGACGGGAGACCCAGTACTTC,CASSLASVEGRETQYF,TRBJ2-5,16,NA,NA,TRBV7-2
TGTGCCAGCAGCTCGACAGGGAATGAGCAGTTCTTC,CASSSTGNEQFF,TRBJ2-1,12,TRBD1,NA,TRBV5-4
TGTGCCAGTAGGCCCCGGGGGGGTCAAGAGACCCAGTACTTC,CASRPRGGQETQYF,TRBJ2-5,14,TRBD2,NA,TRBV19
TGTGCCAGCAGCTTATGGGAGGGACGCCCGGACACCGGGGAGCTGTTTTTT,CASSLWEGRPDTGELFF,TRBJ2-2,17,TRBD2,NA,TRBV7-3
TGCGCCAGCAGCCAAGAACCTAATAGGGTGAACACTGAAGCTTTCTTT,CASSQEPNRVNTEAFF,TRBJ1-1,16,NA,NA,TRBV4-3
TGCGCCAGCAGCTATGGGGACAGCATCTATGGCTACACCTTC,CASSYGDSIYGYTF,TRBJ1-2,14,TRBD1,NA,TRBV5-1
TGTGCCAGTAGTATCCGAGTCGGAGGTTCTCGTGAAGCTTTCTTT,CASSIRVGGSREAFF,TRBJ1-1,15,NA,NA,TRBV19
TGTGCCAGCAGTGAAGGGCGTAGGGCAACTCTATATGGCTACACCTTC,CASSEGRRATLYGYTF,TRBJ1-2,16,NA,NA,TRBV2
TGCGCCAGCAGCTTGAATTACGAGGGAAACACCATATATTTT,CASSLNYEGNTIYF,TRBJ1-3,14,NA,NA,TRBV5-1
TGTGCCAGCAGCTTAAACACAGGGATGGAGACCCAGTACTTC,CASSLNTGMETQYF,TRBJ2-5,14,NA,NA,TRBV7-2
TGTGCCAGCAGCTTCCTCAGGGGTACCGACGAGCAGTACTTC,CASSFLRGTDEQYF,TRBJ2-7,14,NA,NA,TRBV7-9
TGTGCCAGTAGTATGGGGGCATGGCCAGAGGGCAATGAGCAGTTCTTC,CASSMGAWPEGNEQFF,TRBJ2-1,16,NA,NA,TRBV19
TGTGCCAGCAGTGCGGGACAGGGGGGACGCTCCTACGAGCAGTACTTC,CASSAGQGGRSYEQYF,TRBJ2-7,16,TRBD1,NA,TRBV5-6